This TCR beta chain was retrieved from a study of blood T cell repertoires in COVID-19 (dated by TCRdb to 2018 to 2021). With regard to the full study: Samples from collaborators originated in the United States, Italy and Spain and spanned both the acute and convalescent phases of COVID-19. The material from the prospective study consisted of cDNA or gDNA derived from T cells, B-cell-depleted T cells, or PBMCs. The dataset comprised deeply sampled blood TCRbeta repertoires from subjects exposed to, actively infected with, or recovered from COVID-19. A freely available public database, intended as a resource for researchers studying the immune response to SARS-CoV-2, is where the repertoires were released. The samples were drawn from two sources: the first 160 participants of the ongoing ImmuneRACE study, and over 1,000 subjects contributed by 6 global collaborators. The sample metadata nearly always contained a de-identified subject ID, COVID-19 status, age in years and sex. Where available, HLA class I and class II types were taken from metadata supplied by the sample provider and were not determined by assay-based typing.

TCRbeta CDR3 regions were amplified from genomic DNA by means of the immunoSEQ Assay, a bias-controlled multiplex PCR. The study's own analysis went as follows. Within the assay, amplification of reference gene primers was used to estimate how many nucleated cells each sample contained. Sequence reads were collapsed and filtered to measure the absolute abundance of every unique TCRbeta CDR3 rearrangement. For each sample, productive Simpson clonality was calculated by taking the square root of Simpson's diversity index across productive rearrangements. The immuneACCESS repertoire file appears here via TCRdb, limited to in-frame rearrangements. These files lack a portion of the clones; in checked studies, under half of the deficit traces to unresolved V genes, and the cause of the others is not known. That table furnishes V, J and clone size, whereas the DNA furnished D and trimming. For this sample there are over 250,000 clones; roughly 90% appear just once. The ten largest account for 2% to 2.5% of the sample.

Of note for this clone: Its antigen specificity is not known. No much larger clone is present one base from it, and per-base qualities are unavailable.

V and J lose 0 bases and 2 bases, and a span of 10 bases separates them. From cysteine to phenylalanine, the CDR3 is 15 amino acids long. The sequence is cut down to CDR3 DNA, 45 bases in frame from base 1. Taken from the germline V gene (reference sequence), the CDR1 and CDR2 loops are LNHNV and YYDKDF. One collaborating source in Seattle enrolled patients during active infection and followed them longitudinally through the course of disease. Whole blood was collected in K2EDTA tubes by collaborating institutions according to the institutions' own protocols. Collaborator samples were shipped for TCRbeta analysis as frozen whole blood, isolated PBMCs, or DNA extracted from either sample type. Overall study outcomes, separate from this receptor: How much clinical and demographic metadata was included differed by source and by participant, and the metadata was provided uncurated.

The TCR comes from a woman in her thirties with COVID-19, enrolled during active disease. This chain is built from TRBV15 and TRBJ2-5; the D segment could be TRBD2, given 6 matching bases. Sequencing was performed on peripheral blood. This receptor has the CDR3 CATSRDGEAQETQYF. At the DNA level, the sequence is TGTGCCACCAGCAGAGATGGGGAGGCACAAGAGACCCAGTACTTC.